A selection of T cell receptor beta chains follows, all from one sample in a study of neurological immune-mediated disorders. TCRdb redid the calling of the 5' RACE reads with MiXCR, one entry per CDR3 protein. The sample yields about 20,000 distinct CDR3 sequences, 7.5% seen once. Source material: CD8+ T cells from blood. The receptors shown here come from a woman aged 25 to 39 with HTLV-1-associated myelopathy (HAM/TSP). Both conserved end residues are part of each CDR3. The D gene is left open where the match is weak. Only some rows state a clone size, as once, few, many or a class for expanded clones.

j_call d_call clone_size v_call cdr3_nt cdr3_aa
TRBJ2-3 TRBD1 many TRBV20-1 TGCAGTGCTACCCCTGGGACAGGGATCCGCACAGATACGCAGTATTTT CSATPGTGIRTDTQYF
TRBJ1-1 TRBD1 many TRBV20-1 TGCAGTGCTAGTCTGGACAGGGGCATGAACACTGAAGCTTTCTTT CSASLDRGMNTEAFF
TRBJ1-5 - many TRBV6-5 TGTGCCAGCGGCTTTGGGGATCAGCCCCAGCATTTT CASGFGDQPQHF
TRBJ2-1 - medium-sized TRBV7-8 TGTGCCAGCAGCTTGAGCCCAGGCAATGAGCAGTTCTTC CASSLSPGNEQFF
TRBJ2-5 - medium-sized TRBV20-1 TGCAGTGCTAGAACTGAGGGAACGGAGTGGGAGACCCAGTACTTC CSARTEGTEWETQYF
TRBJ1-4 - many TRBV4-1 TGCGCCAGCAGCCAAGACAGCGGGCTTAATGAAAAACTGTTTTTT CASSQDSGLNEKLFF
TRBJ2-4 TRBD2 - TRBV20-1 TGCAGTGCGTATAAAAAAAGAACGGGGACTATAAAAAACATTCAGTACTTT CSAYKKRTGTIKNIQYF
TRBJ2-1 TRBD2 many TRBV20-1 TGCAGTGCTGAGGCCCTGAAGAGCGGGGGGTACTACAATGAGCAGTTCTTC CSAEALKSGGYYNEQFF
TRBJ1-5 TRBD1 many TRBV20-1 TGCAGTGCGAAGGACAGGGGAAGGTATCAGCCCCAGCATTTT CSAKDRGRYQPQHF
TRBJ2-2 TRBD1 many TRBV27 TGTGCCAGCATGCCGGGACAGGGGGTCGGGGAGCTGTTTTTT CASMPGQGVGELFF
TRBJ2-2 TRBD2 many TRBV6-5 TGTGCCAGCAGTTACTCGGCTAGCGGGGGTTCCGGGGAGCTGTTTTTT CASSYSASGGSGELFF
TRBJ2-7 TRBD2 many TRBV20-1 TGCAGTGCTCGAGGCGAAAGCGGGGACTACGAGCAGTACTTC CSARGESGDYEQYF
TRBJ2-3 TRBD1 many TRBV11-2 TGTGCCAGCAGCTTAGTTCAGGGGGCGCGTATACAGGATACGCAGTATTTT CASSLVQGARIQDTQYF
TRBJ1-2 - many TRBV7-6 TGTGCCAGCGGTGGCCGAGCCTATGGCTACACCTTC CASGGRAYGYTF
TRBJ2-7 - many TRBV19 TGTGCCAGTAGTGTCAGGTCTGGCGGCATCGAGCAGTACTTC CASSVRSGGIEQYF
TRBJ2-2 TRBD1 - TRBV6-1 TGTGCCAGCAGTGAATTGGACAGGGGGCTCAACGGGGAGCTGTTTTTT CASSELDRGLNGELFF
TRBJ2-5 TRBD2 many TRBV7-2 TGTGCCAGCAGCTTAGGAGGCGCGGGGGACTTCGAGACCCAGTACTTC CASSLGGAGDFETQYF
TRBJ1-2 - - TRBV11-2 TGTGCCAGCAGCTGGCTCGGCGGCTACACCTTC CASSWLGGYTF
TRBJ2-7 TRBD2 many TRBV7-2 TGTGCCAGCAGCCCTACCGACAGCCGCGGGGGATACGAGCAGTACTTC CASSPTDSRGGYEQYF
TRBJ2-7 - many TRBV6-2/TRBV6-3 TGTGCCAGCTCCCCGGGGAACGAGCAGTACTTC CASSPGNEQYF